This TCR beta chain was found in a study of identical twins. This clonotype was observed a few times. This CDR3 has 17 amino acids. V lost 4 bases and J lost 3, with 22 bases in between. Germline V gives CDR1 SGHRS, CDR2 YFSETQ. TCRdb independently ran MiXCR on the 5' RACE reads; one entry per CDR3 protein. The sample consists of around 490,000 distinct CDR3 sequences, 13% to 15% of them appearing once. The same sample was also studied in work on yellow fever vaccine responses in identical twins.

The receptor was isolated from a woman aged 18-29 years in good health. Sequenced: CD4+ T cells sorted from blood. The chain is built from TRBV5-1 and TRBJ1-2; D is unresolved. The CDR3 protein is CASSLEPSGRYDYGYTF. The CDR3 DNA sequence: TGCGCCAGCAGCCTGGAACCCTCCGGGAGGTACGACTATGGCTACACCTTC. The variable domain in full, completed from reference TRBV5-1 and TRBJ1-2, reads KAGVTQTPRYLIKTRGQQVTLSCSPISGHRSVSWYQQTPGQGLQFLFEYFSETQRNKGNFPGRFSGRQFSNSRSEMNVSTLELGDSALYLCASSLEPSGRYDYGYTFGSGTRLTVV.